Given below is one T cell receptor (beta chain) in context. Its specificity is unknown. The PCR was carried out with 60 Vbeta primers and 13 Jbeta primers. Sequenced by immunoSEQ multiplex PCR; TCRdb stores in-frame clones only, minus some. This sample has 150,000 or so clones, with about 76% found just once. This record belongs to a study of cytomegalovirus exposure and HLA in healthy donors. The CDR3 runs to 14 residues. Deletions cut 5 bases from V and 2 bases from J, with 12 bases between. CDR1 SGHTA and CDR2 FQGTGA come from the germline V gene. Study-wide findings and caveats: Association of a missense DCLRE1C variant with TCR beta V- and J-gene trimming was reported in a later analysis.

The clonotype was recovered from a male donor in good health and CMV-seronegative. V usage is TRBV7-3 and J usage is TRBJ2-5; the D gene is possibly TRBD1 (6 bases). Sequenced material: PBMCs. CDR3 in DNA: TGTGCCAGCAGCGCCTACGGACAGCAAGAGACCCAGTACTTC. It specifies CASSAYGQQETQYF.